This T cell receptor beta chain emerged from a study of shared clonotypes between healthy human individuals. The study, taken as a whole, reports: Naive subsets, compared against memory subsets, generally had larger estimated richness values. Sample collection involved blood only; tissue repertoires are likely different. Unshared clonotypes carried lower generation probabilities than those common to all four donors.

Losses at the gene ends were 3 bases for V and 7 bases for J; bases not matched to a gene: 7. The germline CDR1 and CDR2 sequences are GTSNPN and SVGIG (reference sequence). This CDR3 comprises 13 residues. Measured with immunoSEQ multiplex PCR; TCRdb has only the in-frame clones, and not every one. The sample consists of around 2.5 million clones, 90% to 95% of them appearing once. As for this clone: Its cognate antigen is unknown. The sample contains more than one DNA sequence encoding this CDR3.

The sequence was collected from a man aged 18 to 29 in good health. Some clones in this sample may be carry-over from other donors' samples. Sequenced sample: naive CD4+ T cells from PBMCs. Subset specified: CD45RA+ positively selected. V gene TRBV30 combines with J gene TRBJ1-1; 8 bases fit TRBD1. In DNA, the CDR3 is TGTGCCTGGAGCCGAGACAGGGGAAGTGAAGCTTTCTTT. The encoded protein is CAWSRDRGSEAFF.